This T cell receptor (beta chain) was sequenced during a study of T cells in Graves' hyperthyroidism and ophthalmopathy (dated by TCRdb to between 2017 and 2020). In terms of the full investigation: Peripheral blood samples were taken at the time of initial diagnosis, prior to any treatment. A discovery cohort of roughly 100 patients, 43 with Graves' ophthalmopathy and 57 with stable Graves' hyperthyroidism, was used to find distinguishing TCR V-J signatures. An independent validation cohort of around 19 hyperthyroidism patients and roughly 16 patients who later progressed to ophthalmopathy tested prospective prediction of ophthalmopathy. The 100 discovery patients were randomly split 7:3 into training and test sets. The study also compared thyroid tissue and blood T-cell repertoires from more than five Graves' hyperthyroidism patients. After sampling, hyperthyroidism patients received methimazole starting at 30 mg daily, and ophthalmopathy patients received high-dose intravenous methylprednisolone. The paper reports TCR Vbeta CDR3 sequencing of approximately 130 peripheral blood samples: around 45 ophthalmopathy, over 70 hyperthyroidism and roughly 17 progressor patients. What the work shows at the level of the full study, not this receptor alone: In validation, the model predicted progression to ophthalmopathy a median of about 6.8 months before onset, with about 64% sensitivity and roughly 72% specificity. Sample size was not statistically predetermined, and blinding of investigators to group allocation was not performed. A 13 V-J signature model separated ophthalmopathy from stable hyperthyroidism, with 87.88% sensitivity and about 81% specificity in cross-validation and 80%/75% in testing. Blood samples also contained most of the expanded thyroid clonotypes (frequency above 0.001), which suggests that blood repertoires may reflect thyroid immune responses.

Including cysteine and phenylalanine, the CDR3 has 16 amino acids. Only CDR3 DNA is held: 48 bases, read in frame from base 1. CDR1 MGHRA and CDR2 YSYEKL were looked up in the germline V gene. The germline V end is reduced by 4 bases and the J end by 2 bases; junction bases left unmatched: 6. Amplification of TCR beta CDR3 regions was carried out from RNA transcripts. The TCR CDR3 was subjected to a first round of RT-PCR using the HTBI primer set and the Qiagen OneStep RT-PCR kit. A second multiplex PCR round built the libraries, followed by size selection and purification. Sequencing of the libraries was done on an Illumina HiSeq2000 using paired-end 100 bp reads. The paper's processing steps were these. SOAPnuke was used to process the raw data, removing reads that contained adapters or uncalled bases, had a mean Phred below 15, or lacked an exact match to the constant primer or identifier. High-quality paired reads were merged with COPE v1.2.5, and unique nucleotide sequences were defined as clonotypes. MiTCR v1.1 was used to align clonotypes to the IMGT TRBV, TRBD and TRBJ reference segments. The analysis included only V-J combinations with a frequency above 0.0001, which together covered roughly 99% of the repertoires. A TCS score was defined as the ratio between F50 (clonal expansion) and ExV (chaos), using BLOSUM62-based TCRdist between CDR3 peptides within each V-J. Welch's t-statistics and random forest reduced some 510 V-J features to 13, which were used in a naive Bayes classifier (R e1071). TCRdb itself trimmed the public reads at Q25 with fastp, ran MiXCR and retained productive beta chains. Entries are consolidated by CDR3 protein sequence, retaining the most common genes and DNA. The V and J calls and clone size are TCRdb's, not the authors'. The table for this sample lists about 400,000 distinct CDR3 sequences; 12% to 15% of them were counted only once. The ten largest account for 5% to 6% of the sample.

A patient counted as having stable Graves' hyperthyroidism if no progression to ophthalmopathy occurred over 18 months of follow-up. Hyperthyroidism patients were newly diagnosed, with disease duration under 2 months, and aged 18 to 65 years. Exclusion was applied to patients with uncontrolled infections, other autoimmune diseases, pregnancy or lactation. Diagnoses were established on the basis of clinical symptoms, serum thyroxine and TRAb, thyroid ultrasound, and orbital computed tomography. Ficoll-Paque density gradient centrifugation was used to isolate PBMCs from 9.5 to 10 ml of fresh peripheral blood. Trizol reagent was used to extract total RNA, and RNA quality was then checked on an Agilent 2100 Bioanalyzer. This clonotype was found many times. Its antigen remains unidentified. No base quality information exists; no much larger clone differs at one position.

The chain employs TRBV4-1 and TRBJ2-3; 10 bases in between match TRBD2. This receptor was taken from a woman aged 18-35 years with Graves' hyperthyroidism. Sequenced material: blood. For the CDR3, the sequence is CASSLTSGRYTDTQYF. The DNA sequence reads TGCGCCAGCAGCCTGACTAGCGGGCGATACACAGATACGCAGTATTTT.